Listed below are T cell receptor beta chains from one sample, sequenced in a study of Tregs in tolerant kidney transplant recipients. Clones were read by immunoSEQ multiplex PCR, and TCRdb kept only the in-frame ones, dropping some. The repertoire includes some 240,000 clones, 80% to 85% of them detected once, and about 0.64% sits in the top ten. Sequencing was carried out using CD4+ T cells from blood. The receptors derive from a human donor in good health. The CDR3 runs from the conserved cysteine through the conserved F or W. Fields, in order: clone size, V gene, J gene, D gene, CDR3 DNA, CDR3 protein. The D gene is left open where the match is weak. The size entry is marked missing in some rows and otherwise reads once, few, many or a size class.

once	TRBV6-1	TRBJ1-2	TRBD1	TGTGCCAGCAGCCAACAGGGGACCTATGGCTACACCTTC	CASSQQGTYGYTF
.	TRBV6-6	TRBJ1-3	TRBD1	TGTGCCAGCAGTCCATGGACAGGGTTCTCTGGAAACACCATATATTTT	CASSPWTGFSGNTIYF
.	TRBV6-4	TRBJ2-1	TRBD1	TGTGCCAGCAGTGACTCCGGGACAGGGGTCCATGAGCAGTTCTTC	CASSDSGTGVHEQFF
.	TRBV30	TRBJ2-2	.	TGTGCCTGGAGTCCGTCGCGGCAGGGGAACACCGGGGAGCTGTTTTTT	CAWSPSRQGNTGELFF
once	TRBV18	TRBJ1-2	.	TGTGCCAGCTCAACCCGGGACACCCGGGGAGGGTTTGGCTACACCTTC	CASSTRDTRGGFGYTF
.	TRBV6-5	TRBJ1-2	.	TGTGCCAGCAGACGGGACGGCAACTATGGCTACACCTTC	CASRRDGNYGYTF
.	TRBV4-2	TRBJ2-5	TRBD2	TGTGCCAGCAGCCAACCCGGGACTAGCGAGGAGACCCAGTACTTC	CASSQPGTSEETQYF
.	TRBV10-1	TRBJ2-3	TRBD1	TGCGCCAGCAGTGAGCGCACAGGGGATACAGATACGCAGTATTTT	CASSERTGDTDTQYF
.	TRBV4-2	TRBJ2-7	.	TGTGCCAGCAGCCAAGTACTTTCCTACGAGCAGTACTTC	CASSQVLSYEQYF
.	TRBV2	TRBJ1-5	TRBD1	TGTGCCAGCAGTAAACAGGGGGATCAGCCCCAGCATTTT	CASSKQGDQPQHF
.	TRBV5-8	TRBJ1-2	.	TGTGCCAGCAGCCCCCTCCGGGGGCCTAATGGCTACACCTTC	CASSPLRGPNGYTF
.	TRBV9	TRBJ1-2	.	TGTGCCAGCAGCCCGGGGGCCGGATATGGCTACACCTTC	CASSPGAGYGYTF
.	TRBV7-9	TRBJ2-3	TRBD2	TGTGCCAGCAGCTTAGGGGCTAGCGGGGGCACAGATACGCAGTATTTT	CASSLGASGGTDTQYF